This section outlines one TCR beta chain sequence together with its context. The antigen remains undetermined. This specimen comes from a study of PD-L1 blockade in urothelial cancer. Turning to the study itself: Of about 30 patients, twenty-five were males with bladder-origin urothelial cancer.

Germline lookup yields CDR1 SGHRS and CDR2 YFSETQ. CDR3 length: 13 residues. V shed 5 bases and J shed 3 bases, with 11 bases lying between them. Clones were read by immunoSEQ multiplex PCR, and TCRdb kept only the in-frame ones, dropping some. Of 45,000 to 55,000 clones in the sample, 79% were seen once. Documented time point: pretreatment peripheral blood. Patients' cancers were locally advanced or metastatic urothelial carcinomas. Samples were collected from each patient before treatment and during treatment. Each patient gave between 1 and 8 of them in total. The study's findings and limits: By 3 weeks, tumor-associated blood clones had expanded more in durable-benefit patients.

The sample consisted of PBMCs, taken around atezolizumab (anti-PD-L1) treatment. V gene TRBV5-1 combines with J gene TRBJ2-5; D call uncertain. The clonotype originates from a man in his 70s with urothelial cancer. CDR3 DNA: TGCGCCAGCAGTTTTCAACAAGAAGAGACCCAGTACTTC. Translated: CASSFQQEETQYF.